Below are 9 T cell receptor beta chains sequenced from a single sample in a study of radiotherapy plus CTLA-4 blockade in lung cancer. Libraries were prepared by immunoSEQ multiplex PCR; TCRdb keeps only in-frame clonotypes and omits some of them. This table holds just over 60,000 clones, approximately 75% found once. Material: peripheral blood, obtained from a patient treated with radiotherapy plus ipilimumab. Receptor source: a human donor with non-small cell lung cancer who had a complete response to radiotherapy plus ipilimumab.

The J gene is TRBJ2-3, the V gene TRBV5-5; D might be TRBD2 (6 bases). The CDR3 is 15 residues long. V lost 4 bases, J lost 0 bases, and 12 bases lay in between. Germline values: CDR1 SGHKS, CDR2 YYEKEE (reference sequence). CDR3 in amino acids: CASSRDWASTDTQYF. DNA of the CDR3: TGTGCCAGCAGCCGGGACTGGGCTAGCACAGATACGCAGTATTTT.

This chain joins TRBV6-6 and TRBJ2-2; D gene ambiguous. The germline V gene has CDR1 MNHNY and CDR2 SVGAGI (reference sequence). CDR3 size: 12 residues. The V end was cut by 7 bases, the J end by 7 bases, with 10 bases between. The CDR3 spells CASKDPDGELFF. CDR3 sequence (DNA): TGTGCCAGCAAGGACCCGGACGGGGAGCTGTTTTTT.

The chain links TRBV5-6 to TRBJ2-7; no firm D call. The CDR3 covers 15 residues. V lost 0 bases to trimming and J lost 0 bases, with 10 bases between them. Germline V CDR1 and CDR2: SGHDT, YYEEEE. The CDR3 DNA follows: TGTGCCAGCAGCTTGGTTTCTCGTAGCTCCTACGAGCAGTACTTC. This encodes CASSLVSRSSYEQYF.

The CDR3 region is CASSTRQGVYPHEQYF. The CDR3 DNA sequence: TGTGCCAGCAGTACCCGACAGGGGGTATACCCGCACGAGCAGTACTTC. The chain carries TRBV27 and TRBJ2-7; TRBD1 agrees at 9 bases. V lost 5 bases to trimming and J lost 5 bases; unmatched junction nucleotides: 13. The CDR3 contains 16 residues. The germline V gene encodes CDR1 MNHEY and CDR2 SMNVEV (reference sequence).

This chain links TRBV29-1 with TRBJ1-2; D remains unclear. V was clipped by 5 bases and J by 5 bases, with 12 bases between them. Germline values: CDR1 SQVTM, CDR2 ANQGSEA. The CDR3 sequence is 12 residues long. The CDR3 DNA sequence: TGCAGCGTTACTAAAGCTGGGTATGGCTACACCTTC. It translates to CSVTKAGYGYTF.

The gene calls are TRBV6-1 and TRBJ2-1; no clear D gene. The CDR3 has 16 residues. Trimming took 1 base from V and 0 from J, leaving 10 bases between them. Germline V gene data show CDR1 as MNHNS and CDR2 as SASEGT. CDR3 sequence: CASSEDSWSSYNEQFF. The CDR3 DNA reads TGTGCCAGCAGTGAAGACAGTTGGAGCTCCTACAATGAGCAGTTCTTC.

The rearrangement links TRBV11-3 to TRBJ1-1; D not certain. This CDR3 has 14 residues. Germline CDR1 reads SGHNT; CDR2 reads YENEEA. The V and J ends lost 4 bases and 0 bases respectively, with 9 bases between them. The CDR3 nucleotides read TGTGCCAGCAGCTCAGAATCTATGAACACTGAAGCTTTCTTT. Amino acids: CASSSESMNTEAFF. Full variable domain (rest looked up from reference TRBV11-3 and TRBJ1-1): EAGVVQSPRYKIIEKKQPVAFWCNPISGHNTLYWYLQNLGQGPELLIRYENEEAVDDSQLPKDRFSAERLKGVDSTLKIQPAELGDSAVYLCASSSESMNTEAFFGQGTRLTVV.

The genes are TRBV7-9 and TRBJ1-2, with D possibly matching TRBD1 (5 bases). CDR1 and CDR2 (germline): SEHNR, FQNEAQ (reference sequence). Trimming shortened V by 2 bases and J by 2 bases, and 9 bases separated the two germline ends. This CDR3 spans 14 amino acids. CDR3 coding DNA: TGTGCCAGCAGCTTAAGGGGAACCAACTATGGCTACACCTTC. It encodes CASSLRGTNYGYTF. The full variable domain, rest sourced from reference TRBV7-9 and TRBJ1-2, is DTGVSQNPRHKITKRGQNVTFRCDPISEHNRLYWYRQTLGQGPEFLTYFQNEAQLEKSRLLSDRFSAERPKGSFSTLEIQRTEQGDSAMYLCASSLRGTNYGYTFGSGTRLTVV.

The rearrangement joins TRBV11-3 to TRBJ2-5, with D uncertain. Deletions cut 1 base from V and 2 bases from J, with 5 bases between. Per germline, CDR1 SGHNT and CDR2 YENEEA. The length of the CDR3 is 13 residues. CDR3 DNA sequence: TGTGCCAGCAGCTTAGTAGGACAAGAGACCCAGTACTTC. Its protein is CASSLVGQETQYF.